These 20 T cell receptor beta chains share one sample of origin, sequenced in a study of tumor-infiltrating lymphocytes in localized non-small cell lung cancer. TCRdb keeps only in-frame clones here, not all; method: immunoSEQ multiplex PCR. The sample consists of 15,000 or so clones, around 79% of them appearing once. The specimen was lung tumor tissue. Receptors were obtained from a human donor with non-small cell lung cancer.

V and J are TRBV4-1 and TRBJ1-4; no clear D gene. The CDR3 has 14 residues. From germline, CDR1 is MGHRA and CDR2 YSYEKL. With 4 bases removed from V and 7 bases from J, the gap between germline ends came to 13 bases. This CDR3 is CASSLGEESEKLFF. The CDR3 DNA follows: TGCGCCAGCAGCCTTGGAGAGGAGAGTGAAAAACTGTTTTTT.

This clone occurred a few times. J is TRBJ2-1 and V is TRBV19, with D tentatively TRBD2 (5 bases). CDR1 and CDR2 from the germline V gene are LNHDA and SQIVND (reference sequence). This CDR3 spans 13 amino acids. Deletions cut 4 bases from V and 9 bases from J, with 13 bases between. Here the CDR3 DNA reads TGTGCCAGTAGTAGAATGGAGGAGGCTGAGCAGTTCTTC. Protein sequence: CASSRMEEAEQFF.

The gene calls are TRBV4-2 and TRBJ2-7; the D is unclear. The germline V gene encodes CDR1 LGHNA and CDR2 YNFKEQ. The CDR3 runs 15 residues. Deletions cut 1 base from V and 3 bases from J, with 13 bases between. The CDR3 DNA follows: TGTGCCAGCAGCCAAGTACGGCCTGGAGACTACGAGCAGTACTTC. This codes for CASSQVRPGDYEQYF.

A single count supports this clone. The chain has TRBV4-1 and TRBJ1-4; 11 nucleotides line up with TRBD1. Germline-derived CDR1 and CDR2 are MGHRA and YSYEKL. The CDR3 has 16 amino acids. V trimming: 1 base; J trimming: 5 bases; junction bases outside the gene matches: 3. The CDR3 here is CASSQGTGGKNEKLFF. The CDR3 DNA is TGCGCCAGCAGCCAAGGGACAGGGGGCAAAAATGAAAAACTGTTTTTT.

V and J are TRBV19 and TRBJ2-1; D remains ambiguous. The V gene's germline CDR1 is LNHDA and CDR2 SQIVND (reference sequence). V was clipped by 5 bases and J by 8 bases, with 13 bases between them. The CDR3 spans 13 residues. CDR3 in DNA: TGTGCCAGTAGTTCACGGAGCAGCGATGAGCAGTTCTTC. Its protein product is CASSSRSSDEQFF.

The J gene is TRBJ2-7, the V gene TRBV6-1, with TRBD2 matching 8 bases. Germline V gene sequence: CDR1 MNHNS, CDR2 SASEGT. Trimming at V came to 8 bases and at J to 1 base, leaving 10 bases not matched to a gene. The CDR3 contains 15 residues. In nucleotides, the CDR3 is TGTGCCAGCCGAGCGTCGGGAGGGATTTCCTACGAGCAGTACTTC. Translating gives CASRASGGISYEQYF.

The chain is built from TRBV5-1 and TRBJ2-1, with TRBD1 matching over 11 bases. Trimming cost V 3 bases and J 6 bases; bases outside gene matches: 8. Germline V gives CDR1 SGHRS, CDR2 YFSETQ. The CDR3 totals 16 residues. The CDR3 sequence: CASSSLGQGAGNEQFF. For the CDR3, the DNA is TGCGCCAGCAGCTCCCTCGGACAGGGGGCAGGCAATGAGCAGTTCTTC.

The V gene is TRBV7-2, the J gene TRBJ2-2, with TRBD1 matching 7 bases. J lost 7 bases, V lost 5 bases, and 16 bases had no gene match. The V gene's germline CDR1 is SGHTA and CDR2 FQGNSA. This CDR3 has 17 amino acids. CDR3 in amino acids: CASSGRAGGVVGGELFF. CDR3 DNA: TGTGCCAGCAGCGGGCGGGCAGGGGGTGTAGTCGGCGGGGAGCTGTTTTTT. Full variable domain (remainder filled in from reference TRBV7-2 and TRBJ2-2): GAGVSQSPSNKVTEKGKDVELRCDPISGHTALYWYRQSLGQGLEFLIYFQGNSAPDKSGLPSDRFSAERTGGSVSTLTIQRTQQEDSAVYLCASSGRAGGVVGGELFFGEGSRLTVL.

The chain couples TRBV6-4 to TRBJ2-2; no clear D. The CDR3 spans 13 residues. V lost 2 bases to trimming and J lost 3 bases, with 4 bases between them. The germline V gene encodes CDR1 MRHNA and CDR2 SNTAGT. The CDR3 is CASSDDYTGELFF. The CDR3 nucleotides are TGTGCCAGCAGTGACGACTACACCGGGGAGCTGTTTTTT.

This chain joins TRBV21-1 and TRBJ2-2. TRBV21-1 is labeled a pseudogene. The CDR3 is 13 residues long. Here the CDR3 DNA reads TGTGCCAGCAGCAATAGGGATACCGGGGAGCTGTTTTTT. Its translation is CASSNRDTGELFF.

The rearrangement links TRBV11-2 to TRBJ1-2; 9 bases align to TRBD1. Trimming removed 5 bases from V and 5 bases from J; junction bases left unmatched: 12. Germline V gene lookup returns CDR1 SGHAT and CDR2 FQNNGV. The CDR3 has 16 amino acids. The CDR3 reads CASSPFSGGTGYGYTF. DNA of the CDR3: TGTGCCAGCAGCCCTTTCTCGGGTGGGACAGGGTATGGCTACACCTTC.

This clone was counted once. The chain combines TRBV7-9 with TRBJ2-6; TRBD1 matches 8 bases. This CDR3 contains 15 residues. V was clipped by 0 bases and J by 14 bases; unmatched bases: 9. Germline-derived CDR1 and CDR2 are SEHNR and FQNEAQ (reference sequence). In DNA form, the CDR3 reads TGTGCCAGCAGCTTAGCGGGCCCAGGGGGCTCCATCCTGACTTTC. The encoded protein is CASSLAGPGGSILTF.

This clone was seen once. The chain is built from TRBV4-1 and TRBJ2-7; 9 bases are a match to TRBD2. The length of the CDR3 is 13 residues. V lost 5 bases and J lost 3; bases outside the gene matches: 2. CDR1 and CDR2 (germline): MGHRA, YSYEKL. CDR3 nucleotides: TGCGCCAGCAGCGTGACTAGCGGCTACGAGCAGTACTTC. As protein: CASSVTSGYEQYF.

Of note for this clone: This CDR3 is also generated by other DNA sequences in the sample. CDR3 protein: CSVDRGLNGYTF. In DNA, the CDR3 is TGCAGCGTTGACAGGGGGCTTAATGGCTACACCTTC. The chain recombines TRBV29-1 with TRBJ1-2; 8 bases agree with TRBD1. Looked up from germline, CDR1 is SQVTM and CDR2 is ANQGSEA. This CDR3 contains 12 residues. Trimming at V came to 3 bases and at J to 6 bases, leaving 3 bases not matched to a gene.

This chain uses TRBV18 with TRBJ1-1, with D possibly matching TRBD1 (5 bases). This CDR3 contains 15 residues. Trimming removed 2 bases at V and 3 bases at J, with 13 bases between. Germline-derived CDR1 and CDR2 are KGHSH and LQKENI. The CDR3 DNA reads as TGTGCCAGCTCACCAAGCAGGGTTGAGGACACTGAAGCTTTCTTT. It encodes CASSPSRVEDTEAFF.

This chain connects TRBV6-5 to TRBJ1-6; D gene uncertain. V lost 6 bases and J lost 5, with 14 bases in between. CDR1 is MNHEY and CDR2 is SVGAGI in the germline V gene. The CDR3 has 15 amino acids. The CDR3 DNA is TGTGCCAGCAGCATTGGACGGGATCATAATTCACCCCTCCACTTT. The encoded protein is CASSIGRDHNSPLHF.

The chain has TRBV7-6 and TRBJ1-3, with D unresolved. V was trimmed by 2 bases and J by 0 bases, leaving 8 bases between them. Germline V gene lookup returns CDR1 SGHVS and CDR2 FNYEAQ. This CDR3 has 15 amino acids. The CDR3 coding sequence is TGTGCCAGCAGCTTAAGAGGTCCCTCTGGAAACACCATATATTTT. This sequence encodes CASSLRGPSGNTIYF. Together with reference TRBV7-6 and TRBJ1-3, the CDR3 gives the full variable domain: GAGVSQSPRYKVTKRGQDVALRCDPISGHVSLYWYRQALGQGPEFLTYFNYEAQQDKSGLPNDRFSAERPEGSISTLTIQRTEQRDSAMYRCASSLRGPSGNTIYFGEGSWLTVV.

In this sample, this clone turned up once. The rearrangement links TRBV6-6 to TRBJ1-2, with 11 bases matching TRBD1. Per the germline V gene, CDR1 is MNHNY and CDR2 is SVGAGI (reference sequence). The CDR3 length is 13 residues. V trimming: 8 bases; J trimming: 2 bases; junction bases outside the gene matches: 1. CDR3 amino acids: CASGQGANYGYTF. The DNA for the CDR3 is TGTGCCAGCGGACAGGGGGCGAACTATGGCTACACCTTC.

The V call is TRBV5-1, the J call TRBJ2-1; TRBD2 agrees at 9 bases. Germline V gives CDR1 SGHRS, CDR2 YFSETQ. The CDR3 covers 17 residues. Trimming at V came to 1 base and at J to 0 bases, leaving 5 bases not matched to a gene. CDR3 loop: CASSLQAGGSSYNEQFF. CDR3 nucleotides: TGCGCCAGCAGCTTGCAAGCGGGGGGAAGCTCCTACAATGAGCAGTTCTTC.

For the CDR3, the DNA is TGTGCCAGCAGTCAGGACTCCGGGACAGGGACCTACGAGCAGTACTTC. It codes for CASSQDSGTGTYEQYF. The chain links TRBV11-2 to TRBJ2-7, with 9 bases aligning to TRBD1. Germline trimming cut 6 bases from V and 2 bases from J; bases unmatched to any gene: 11. The CDR3 runs 16 residues. CDR1 and CDR2 from the germline V gene are SGHAT and FQNNGV. Filled out from reference TRBV11-2 and TRBJ2-7, the complete variable domain reads EAGVAQSPRYKIIEKRQSVAFWCNPISGHATLYWYQQILGQGPKLLIQFQNNGVVDDSQLPKDRFSAERLKGVDSTLKIQPAKLEDSAVYLCASSQDSGTGTYEQYFGPGTRLTVT.